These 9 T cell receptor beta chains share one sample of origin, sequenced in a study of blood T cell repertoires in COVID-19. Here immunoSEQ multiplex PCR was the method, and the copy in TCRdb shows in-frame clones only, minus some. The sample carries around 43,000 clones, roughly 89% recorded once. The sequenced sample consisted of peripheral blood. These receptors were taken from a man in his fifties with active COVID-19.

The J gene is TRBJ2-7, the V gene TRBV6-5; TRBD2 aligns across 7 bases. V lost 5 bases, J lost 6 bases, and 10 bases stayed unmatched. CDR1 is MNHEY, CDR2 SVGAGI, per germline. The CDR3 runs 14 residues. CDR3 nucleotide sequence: TGTGCCAGCAGTAAGTCGGGACTAATAGCCGAGCAGTACTTC. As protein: CASSKSGLIAEQYF.

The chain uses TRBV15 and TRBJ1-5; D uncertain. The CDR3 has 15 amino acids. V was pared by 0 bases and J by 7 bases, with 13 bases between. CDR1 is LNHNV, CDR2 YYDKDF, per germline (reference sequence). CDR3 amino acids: CATSRDPSGDQPQHF. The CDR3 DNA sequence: TGTGCCACCAGCAGAGATCCCTCCGGAGACCAGCCCCAGCATTTT.

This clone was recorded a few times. CDR3: CATLWATSTDTQYF. CDR3 DNA: TGTGCCACTCTCTGGGCGACCAGCACAGATACGCAGTATTTT. This chain connects TRBV7-9 to TRBJ2-3; D gene unclear. This CDR3 has 14 residues. With 10 bases removed from V and 0 bases from J, the gap between germline ends came to 14 bases. In germline, CDR1 is SEHNR, CDR2 FQNEAQ (reference sequence).

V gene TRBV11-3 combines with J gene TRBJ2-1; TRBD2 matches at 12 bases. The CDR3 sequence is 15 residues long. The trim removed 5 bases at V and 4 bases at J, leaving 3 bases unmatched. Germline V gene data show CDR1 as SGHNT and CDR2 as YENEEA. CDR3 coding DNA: TGTGCCAGCAGCCTAGCGGGAGGGGTGTACAATGAGCAGTTCTTC. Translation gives CASSLAGGVYNEQFF. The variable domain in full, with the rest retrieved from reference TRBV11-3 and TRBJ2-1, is EAGVVQSPRYKIIEKKQPVAFWCNPISGHNTLYWYLQNLGQGPELLIRYENEEAVDDSQLPKDRFSAERLKGVDSTLKIQPAELGDSAVYLCASSLAGGVYNEQFFGPGTRLTVL.

The CDR3 nucleotides are TGTGCCAGCACCTCAGCGGGAGGGGAAGAGACCCAGTACTTC. Amino acids: CASTSAGGEETQYF. V and J are TRBV28 and TRBJ2-5; 10 nucleotides align to TRBD2. V dropped 7 bases and J dropped 3; count of bases not matched to a gene: 5. This CDR3 contains 14 residues. Germline CDR1 and CDR2: MDHEN and SYDVKM.

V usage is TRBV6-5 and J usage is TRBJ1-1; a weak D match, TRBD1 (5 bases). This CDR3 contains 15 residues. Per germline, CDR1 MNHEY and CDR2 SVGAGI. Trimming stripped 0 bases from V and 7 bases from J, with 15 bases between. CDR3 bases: TGTGCCAGCAGTTACTCGAGTGCAGGGTCCAATGAAGCTTTCTTT. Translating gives CASSYSSAGSNEAFF.

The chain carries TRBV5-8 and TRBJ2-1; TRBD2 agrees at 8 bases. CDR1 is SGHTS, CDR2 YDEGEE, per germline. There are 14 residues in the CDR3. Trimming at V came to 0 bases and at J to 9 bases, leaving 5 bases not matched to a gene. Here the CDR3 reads CASSLGGLVGEQFF. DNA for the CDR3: TGTGCCAGCAGCTTGGGGGGACTAGTAGGTGAGCAGTTCTTC.

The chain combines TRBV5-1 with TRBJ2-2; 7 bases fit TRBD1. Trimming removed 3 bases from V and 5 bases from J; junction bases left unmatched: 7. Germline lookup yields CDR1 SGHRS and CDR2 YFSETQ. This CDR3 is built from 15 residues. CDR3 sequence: CASSYRQGRTGELFF. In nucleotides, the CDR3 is TGCGCCAGCAGCTATCGACAGGGAAGGACCGGGGAGCTGTTTTTT. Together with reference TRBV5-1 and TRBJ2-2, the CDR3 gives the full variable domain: KAGVTQTPRYLIKTRGQQVTLSCSPISGHRSVSWYQQTPGQGLQFLFEYFSETQRNKGNFPGRFSGRQFSNSRSEMNVSTLELGDSALYLCASSYRQGRTGELFFGEGSRLTVL.

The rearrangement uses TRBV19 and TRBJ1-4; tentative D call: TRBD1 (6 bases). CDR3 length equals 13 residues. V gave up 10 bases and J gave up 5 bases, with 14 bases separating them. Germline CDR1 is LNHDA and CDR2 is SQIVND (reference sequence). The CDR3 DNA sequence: TGTGCCACGTCGACAGGCCAGAATGAAAAACTGTTTTTT. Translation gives CATSTGQNEKLFF. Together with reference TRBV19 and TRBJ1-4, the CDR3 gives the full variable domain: DGGITQSPKYLFRKEGQNVTLSCEQNLNHDAMYWYRQDPGQGLRLIYYSQIVNDFQKGDIAEGYSVSREKKESFPLTVTSAQKNPTAFYLCATSTGQNEKLFFGSGTQLSVL.